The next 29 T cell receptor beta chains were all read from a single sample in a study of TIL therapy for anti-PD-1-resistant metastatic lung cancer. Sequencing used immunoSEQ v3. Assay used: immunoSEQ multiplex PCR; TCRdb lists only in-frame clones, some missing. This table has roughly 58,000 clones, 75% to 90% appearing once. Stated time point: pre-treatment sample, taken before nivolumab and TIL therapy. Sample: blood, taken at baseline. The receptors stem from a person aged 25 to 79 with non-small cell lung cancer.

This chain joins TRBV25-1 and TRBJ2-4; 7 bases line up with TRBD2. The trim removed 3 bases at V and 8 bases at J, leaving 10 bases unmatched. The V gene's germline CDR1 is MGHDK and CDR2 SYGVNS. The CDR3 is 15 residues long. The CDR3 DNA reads TGTGCCAGCAGTGACCCGAGGGAGGGAGCGGACATTCAGTACTTC. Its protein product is CASSDPREGADIQYF.

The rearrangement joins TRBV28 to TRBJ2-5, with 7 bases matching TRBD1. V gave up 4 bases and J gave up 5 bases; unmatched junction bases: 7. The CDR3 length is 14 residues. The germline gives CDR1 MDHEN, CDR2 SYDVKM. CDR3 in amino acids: CASSSTGAPETQYF. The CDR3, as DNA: TGTGCCAGCAGTTCTACAGGGGCCCCGGAGACCCAGTACTTC. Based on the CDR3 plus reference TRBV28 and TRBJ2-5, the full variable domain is DVKVTQSSRYLVKRTGEKVFLECVQDMDHENMFWYRQDPGLGLRLIYFSYDVKMKEKGDIPEGYSVSREKKERFSLILESASTNQTSMYLCASSSTGAPETQYFGPGTRLLVL.

The CDR3 is CASSHPRDRAYEQYF. The CDR3 DNA is TGTGCCAGTAGCCACCCGCGGGACCGGGCCTACGAGCAGTACTTC. V gene TRBV19 combines with J gene TRBJ2-7; D is possibly TRBD2 (6 bases). CDR3 length: 15 amino acids. Germline V gene lookup returns CDR1 LNHDA and CDR2 SQIVND (reference sequence). Trimming removed 6 bases at V and 2 bases at J, with 17 bases between.

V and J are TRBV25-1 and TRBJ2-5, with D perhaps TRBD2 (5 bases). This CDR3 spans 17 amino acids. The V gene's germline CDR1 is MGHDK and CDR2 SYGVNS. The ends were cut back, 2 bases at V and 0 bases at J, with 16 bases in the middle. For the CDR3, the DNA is TGTGCCAGCAGTGAAGATAACCTACTACTAGACCAAGAGACCCAGTACTTC. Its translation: CASSEDNLLLDQETQYF.

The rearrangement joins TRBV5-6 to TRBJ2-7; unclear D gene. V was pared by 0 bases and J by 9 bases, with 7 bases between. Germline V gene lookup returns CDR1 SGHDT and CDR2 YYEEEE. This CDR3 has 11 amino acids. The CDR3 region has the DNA TGTGCCAGCAGCTTGGGCTGGGGGCAGTACTTC. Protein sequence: CASSLGWGQYF.

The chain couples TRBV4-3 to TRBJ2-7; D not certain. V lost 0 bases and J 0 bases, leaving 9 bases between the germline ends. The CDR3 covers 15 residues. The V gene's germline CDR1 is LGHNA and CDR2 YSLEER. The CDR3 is CASSQDRRSSYEQYF. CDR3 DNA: TGCGCCAGCAGCCAAGATCGGAGAAGCTCCTACGAGCAGTACTTC.

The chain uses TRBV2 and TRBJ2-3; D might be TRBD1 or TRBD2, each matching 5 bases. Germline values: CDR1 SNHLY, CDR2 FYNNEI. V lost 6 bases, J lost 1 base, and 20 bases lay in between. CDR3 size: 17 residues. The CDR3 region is CASSPVLRAEGTDTQYF. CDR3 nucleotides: TGTGCCAGCAGCCCGGTTCTCAGGGCGGAGGGCACAGATACGCAGTATTTT.

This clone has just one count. The CDR3 region has the DNA TGTGCCAGCAGCTTTCCGGGACTATCGCAGTATTTT. This sequence encodes CASSFPGLSQYF. This chain links TRBV11-2 with TRBJ2-3; 7 bases fit TRBD2. Looked up from germline, CDR1 is SGHAT and CDR2 is FQNNGV. Trimming removed 3 bases from V and 10 bases from J; junction bases left unmatched: 4. The CDR3 spans 12 residues.

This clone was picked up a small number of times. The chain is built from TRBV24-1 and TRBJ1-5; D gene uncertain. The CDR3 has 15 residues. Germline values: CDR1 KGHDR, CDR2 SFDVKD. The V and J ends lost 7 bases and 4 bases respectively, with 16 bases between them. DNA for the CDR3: TGTGCCACCAGCTCCTCAGGAGGGATTAATCAGCCCCAGCATTTT. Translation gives CATSSSGGINQPQHF.

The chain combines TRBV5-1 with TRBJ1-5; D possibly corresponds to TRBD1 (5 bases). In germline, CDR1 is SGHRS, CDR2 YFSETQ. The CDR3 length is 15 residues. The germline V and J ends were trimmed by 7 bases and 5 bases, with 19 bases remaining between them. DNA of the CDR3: TGCGCCAGCTCACGAGTATCGGGGGTGGATCAGCCCCAGCATTTT. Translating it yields CASSRVSGVDQPQHF.

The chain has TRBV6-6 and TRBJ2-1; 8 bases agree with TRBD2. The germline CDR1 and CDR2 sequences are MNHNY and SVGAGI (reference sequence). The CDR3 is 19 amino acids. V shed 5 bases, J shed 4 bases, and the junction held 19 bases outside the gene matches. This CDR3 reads CASSPRAWGRAGEYNEQFF. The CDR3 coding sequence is TGTGCCAGCAGTCCCCGGGCTTGGGGTAGAGCGGGGGAGTACAATGAGCAGTTCTTC.

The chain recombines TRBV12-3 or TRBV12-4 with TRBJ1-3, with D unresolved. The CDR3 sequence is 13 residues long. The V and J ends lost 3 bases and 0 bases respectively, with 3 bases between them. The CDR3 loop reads CASSFFSGNTIYF. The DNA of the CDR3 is TGTGCCAGCAGTTTCTTCTCTGGAAACACCATATATTTT.

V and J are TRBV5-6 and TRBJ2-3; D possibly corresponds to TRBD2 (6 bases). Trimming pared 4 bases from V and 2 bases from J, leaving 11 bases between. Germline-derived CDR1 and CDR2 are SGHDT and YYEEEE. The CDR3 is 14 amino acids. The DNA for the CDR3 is TGTGCCAGCAGCCCGACTAGAATCACAGATACGCAGTATTTT. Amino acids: CASSPTRITDTQYF.

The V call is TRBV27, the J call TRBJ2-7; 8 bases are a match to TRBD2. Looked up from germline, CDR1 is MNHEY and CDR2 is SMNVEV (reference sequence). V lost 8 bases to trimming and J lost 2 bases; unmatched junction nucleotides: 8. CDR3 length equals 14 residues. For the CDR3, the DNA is TGTGCCAGCGCGGCGGGGGGTCCTACCTACGAGCAGTACTTC. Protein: CASAAGGPTYEQYF.

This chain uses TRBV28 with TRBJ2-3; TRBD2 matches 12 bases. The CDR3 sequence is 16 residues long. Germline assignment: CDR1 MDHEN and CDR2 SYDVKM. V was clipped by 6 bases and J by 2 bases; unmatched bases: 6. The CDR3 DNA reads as TGTGCCAGCAGGCGCGGGACTAGCGGGTACACAGATACGCAGTATTTT. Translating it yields CASRRGTSGYTDTQYF.

CDR3 in DNA: TGCAGTGCTACCAGGGGGTCGGCTTTCTTT. Its protein product is CSATRGSAFF. This rearrangement joins TRBV20-1 to TRBJ1-1, with 7 bases identical to TRBD1. The V gene end was trimmed by 4 bases and the J gene end by 11 bases; junction bases not matched to a gene: 4. Germline V gives CDR1 DFQATT, CDR2 SNEGSKA (reference sequence). CDR3 size: 10 residues.

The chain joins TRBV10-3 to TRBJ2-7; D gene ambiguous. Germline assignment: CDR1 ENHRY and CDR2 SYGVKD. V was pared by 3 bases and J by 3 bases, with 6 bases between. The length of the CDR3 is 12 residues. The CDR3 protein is CAISEYDYEQYF. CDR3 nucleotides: TGTGCCATCAGTGAATATGACTACGAGCAGTACTTC.

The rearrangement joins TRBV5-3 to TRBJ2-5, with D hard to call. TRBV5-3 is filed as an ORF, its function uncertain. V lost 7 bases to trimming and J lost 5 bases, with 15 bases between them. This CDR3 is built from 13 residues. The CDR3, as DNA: TGTGCCAGACTTATAGACCGAACGGAGACCCAGTACTTC. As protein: CARLIDRTETQYF.

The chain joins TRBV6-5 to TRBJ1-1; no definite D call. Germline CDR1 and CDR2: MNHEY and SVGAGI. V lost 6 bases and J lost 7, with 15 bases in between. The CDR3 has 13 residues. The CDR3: CASRYAEGGEAFF. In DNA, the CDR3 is TGTGCCAGCAGATATGCTGAGGGCGGTGAAGCTTTCTTT.

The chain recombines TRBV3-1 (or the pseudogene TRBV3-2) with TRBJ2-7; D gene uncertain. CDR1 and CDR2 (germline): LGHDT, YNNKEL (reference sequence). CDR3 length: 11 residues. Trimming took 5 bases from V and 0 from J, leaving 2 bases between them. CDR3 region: CASSYSYEQYF. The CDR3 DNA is TGTGCCAGCAGCTACTCCTACGAGCAGTACTTC.

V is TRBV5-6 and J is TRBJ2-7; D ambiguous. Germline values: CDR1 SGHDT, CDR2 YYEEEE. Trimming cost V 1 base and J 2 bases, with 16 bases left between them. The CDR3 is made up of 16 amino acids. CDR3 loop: CASSLRSDAPPYEQYF. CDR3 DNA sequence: TGTGCCAGCAGCTTGAGGAGTGACGCTCCCCCCTACGAGCAGTACTTC.

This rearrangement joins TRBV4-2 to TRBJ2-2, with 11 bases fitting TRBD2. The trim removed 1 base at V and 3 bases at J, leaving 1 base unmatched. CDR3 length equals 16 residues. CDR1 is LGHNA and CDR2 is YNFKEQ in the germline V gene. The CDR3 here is CASSQVLAGDTGELFF. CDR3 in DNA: TGTGCCAGCAGCCAAGTACTAGCGGGAGACACCGGGGAGCTGTTTTTT.

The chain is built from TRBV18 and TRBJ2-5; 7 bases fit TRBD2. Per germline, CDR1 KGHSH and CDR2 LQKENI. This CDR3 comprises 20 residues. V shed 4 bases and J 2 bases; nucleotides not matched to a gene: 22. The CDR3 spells CASSHRGAKRGSERQETQYF. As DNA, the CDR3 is TGTGCCAGCTCACACAGAGGGGCTAAGCGGGGTAGCGAGAGACAAGAGACCCAGTACTTC.

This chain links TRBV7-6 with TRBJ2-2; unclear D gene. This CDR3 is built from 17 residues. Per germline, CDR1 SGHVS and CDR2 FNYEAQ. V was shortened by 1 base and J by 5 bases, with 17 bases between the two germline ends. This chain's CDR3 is CASSLGIDLEGTGELFF. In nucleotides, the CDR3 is TGTGCCAGCAGCTTAGGTATTGACCTAGAAGGGACCGGGGAGCTGTTTTTT. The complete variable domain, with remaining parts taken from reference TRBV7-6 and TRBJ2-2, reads GAGVSQSPRYKVTKRGQDVALRCDPISGHVSLYWYRQALGQGPEFLTYFNYEAQQDKSGLPNDRFSAERPEGSISTLTIQRTEQRDSAMYRCASSLGIDLEGTGELFFGEGSRLTVL.

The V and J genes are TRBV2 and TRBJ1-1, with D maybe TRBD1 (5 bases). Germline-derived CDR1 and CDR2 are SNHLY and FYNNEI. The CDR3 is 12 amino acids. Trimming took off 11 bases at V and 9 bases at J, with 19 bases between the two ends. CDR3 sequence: CAAKGDGSQAFF. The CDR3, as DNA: TGTGCCGCCAAAGGGGATGGGTCCCAAGCTTTCTTT. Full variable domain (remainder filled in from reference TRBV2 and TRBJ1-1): EPEVTQTPSHQVTQMGQEVILRCVPISNHLYFYWYRQILGQKVEFLVSFYNNEISEKSEIFDDQFSVERPDGSNFTLKIRSTKLEDSAMYFCAAKGDGSQAFFGQGTRLTVV.

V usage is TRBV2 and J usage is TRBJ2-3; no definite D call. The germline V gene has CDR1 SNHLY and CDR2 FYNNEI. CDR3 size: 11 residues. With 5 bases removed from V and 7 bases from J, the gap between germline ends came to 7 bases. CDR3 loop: CASSPGNTQYF. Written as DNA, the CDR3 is TGTGCCAGCAGTCCAGGCAATACGCAGTATTTT.

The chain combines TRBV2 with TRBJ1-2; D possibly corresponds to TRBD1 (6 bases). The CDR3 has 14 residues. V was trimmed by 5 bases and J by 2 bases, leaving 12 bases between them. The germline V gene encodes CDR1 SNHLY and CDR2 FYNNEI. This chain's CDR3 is CASSWGRGNYGYTF. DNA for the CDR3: TGTGCCAGCAGTTGGGGGCGAGGCAACTATGGCTACACCTTC.

The CDR3 here is CASSLVTGAGSPLHF. CDR3 nucleotide sequence: TGTGCCAGCAGCTTAGTGACAGGGGCAGGTTCACCCCTCCACTTT. J is TRBJ1-6 and V is TRBV7-2; TRBD1 matches at 8 bases. Germline loops: CDR1 SGHTA, CDR2 FQGNSA. V dropped 1 base and J dropped 9; count of bases not matched to a gene: 5. The CDR3 loop spans 15 amino acids. Using reference TRBV7-2 and TRBJ1-6 for the parts outside the CDR3, the full variable domain is GAGVSQSPSNKVTEKGKDVELRCDPISGHTALYWYRQSLGQGLEFLIYFQGNSAPDKSGLPSDRFSAERTGGSVSTLTIQRTQQEDSAVYLCASSLVTGAGSPLHFGNGTRLTVT.

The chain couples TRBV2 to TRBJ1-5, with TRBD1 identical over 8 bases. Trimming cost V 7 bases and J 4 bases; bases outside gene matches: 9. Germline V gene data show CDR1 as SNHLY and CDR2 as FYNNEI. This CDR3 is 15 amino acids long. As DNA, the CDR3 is TGTGCCAGCATTTTAGACAGGGGTGAGAATCAGCCCCAGCATTTT. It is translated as CASILDRGENQPQHF.